These 2 T cell receptor beta chains were all obtained from the same sample, sequenced in a study of CD8+CD57+ T cells in acquired aplastic anemia. An expansion of CD8+CD57+ cells by flow cytometry had been shown in patients chosen for sequencing. According to the study, genomic DNA was the template for TCR beta VDJ and CDR3 profiling. One entry per CDR3 protein, called by TCRdb with MiXCR from the reads. This sample has 200,000 to 300,000 distinct CDR3 sequences; roughly 80% occur once, and the top ten carry 40% to 55%. Sequencing was performed on sorted CD4+, CD8+, or CD8+CD57+ T cells (not recorded which) from PBMCs. The receptors were sampled from a human donor with aplastic anemia.

The chain has TRBV15 and TRBJ2-1; D is unclear. V dropped 1 base and J dropped 4 bases, with 11 bases sitting between them. The CDR3 extends over 15 amino acids. The V gene's germline CDR1 is LNHNV and CDR2 YYDKDF (reference sequence). CDR3 residues: CATSRAQESYNEQFF. The CDR3 DNA reads as TGTGCCACCAGCAGAGCTCAAGAGTCTTACAATGAGCAGTTCTTC.

The V and J genes are TRBV7-8 and TRBJ1-1; D ambiguous. Germline CDR1 is SGHVS and CDR2 is FQNEAQ. There are 12 residues in the CDR3. Deletions cut 4 bases from V and 7 bases from J, with 10 bases between. The CDR3 DNA is TGTGCCAGCAGCTCCCCCCAGCGTGAAGCTTTCTTT. It codes for CASSSPQREAFF. The full variable domain, its missing parts supplied by reference TRBV7-8 and TRBJ1-1, is GAGVSQSPRYKVAKRGQDVALRCDPISGHVSLFWYQQALGQGPEFLTYFQNEAQLDKSGLPSDRFFAERPEGSVSTLKIQRTQQEDSAVYLCASSSPQREAFFGQGTRLTVV.